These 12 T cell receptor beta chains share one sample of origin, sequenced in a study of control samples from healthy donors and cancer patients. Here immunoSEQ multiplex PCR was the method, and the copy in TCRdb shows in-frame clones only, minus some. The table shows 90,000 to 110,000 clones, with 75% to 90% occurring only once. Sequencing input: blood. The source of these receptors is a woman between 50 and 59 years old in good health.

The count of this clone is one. This CDR3 reads CASSTTTSGNTIYF. CDR3 DNA sequence: TGTGCCAGCAGCACGACTACCTCTGGAAACACCATATATTTT. The V gene is TRBV9, the J gene TRBJ1-3; D gene uncertain. The CDR3 runs 14 residues. CDR1 is SGDLS, CDR2 YYNGEE, per germline. The V gene lost 4 bases and the J gene lost 0 bases, with 8 bases spanning the gap.

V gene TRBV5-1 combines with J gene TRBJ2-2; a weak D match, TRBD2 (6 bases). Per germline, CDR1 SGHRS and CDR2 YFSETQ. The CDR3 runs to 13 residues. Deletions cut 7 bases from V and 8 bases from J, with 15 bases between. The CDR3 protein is CASGTQFPGELFF. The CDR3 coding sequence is TGCGCCAGCGGGACTCAGTTTCCGGGGGAGCTGTTTTTT.

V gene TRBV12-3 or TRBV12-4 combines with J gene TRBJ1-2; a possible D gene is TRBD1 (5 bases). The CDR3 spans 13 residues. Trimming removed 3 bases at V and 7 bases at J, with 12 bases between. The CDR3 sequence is CASSFGGRVGYTF. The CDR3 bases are TGTGCCAGCAGTTTCGGGGGGAGAGTTGGCTACACCTTC.

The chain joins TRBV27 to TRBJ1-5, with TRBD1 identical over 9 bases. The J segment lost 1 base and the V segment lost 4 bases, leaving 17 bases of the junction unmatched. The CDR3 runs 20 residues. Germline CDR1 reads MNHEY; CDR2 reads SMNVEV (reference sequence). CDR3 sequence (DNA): TGTGCCAGCAGTTCGAGGACAGGGGTGTTATTTACGCAAAGCAATCAGCCCCAGCATTTT. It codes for CASSSRTGVLFTQSNQPQHF.

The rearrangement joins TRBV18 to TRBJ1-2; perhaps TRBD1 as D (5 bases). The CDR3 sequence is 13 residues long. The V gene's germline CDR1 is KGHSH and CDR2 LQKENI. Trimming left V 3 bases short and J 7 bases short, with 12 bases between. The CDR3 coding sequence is TGTGCCAGCTCACCGTCCAGGGAGGCTGGCTACACCTTC. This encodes CASSPSREAGYTF. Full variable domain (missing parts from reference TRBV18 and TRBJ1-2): NAGVMQNPRHLVRRRGQEARLRCSPMKGHSHVYWYRQLPEEGLKFMVYLQKENIIDESGMPKERFSAEFPKEGPSILRIQQVVRGDSAAYFCASSPSREAGYTFGSGTRLTVV.

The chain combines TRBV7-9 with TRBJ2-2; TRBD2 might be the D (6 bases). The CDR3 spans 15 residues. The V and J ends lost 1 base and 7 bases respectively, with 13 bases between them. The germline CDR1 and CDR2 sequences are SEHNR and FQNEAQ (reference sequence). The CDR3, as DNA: TGTGCCAGCAGCTTAGTGGAGGGAGTTGTCGGGGAGCTGTTTTTT. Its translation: CASSLVEGVVGELFF. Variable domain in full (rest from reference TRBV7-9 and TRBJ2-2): DTGVSQNPRHKITKRGQNVTFRCDPISEHNRLYWYRQTLGQGPEFLTYFQNEAQLEKSRLLSDRFSAERPKGSFSTLEIQRTEQGDSAMYLCASSLVEGVVGELFFGEGSRLTVL.

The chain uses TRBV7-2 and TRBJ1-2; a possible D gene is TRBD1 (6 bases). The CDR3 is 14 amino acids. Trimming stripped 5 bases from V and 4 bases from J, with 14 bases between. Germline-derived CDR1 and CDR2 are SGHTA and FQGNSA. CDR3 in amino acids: CASSRSGTIYGYTF. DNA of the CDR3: TGTGCCAGCAGCAGGTCCGGGACAATCTATGGCTACACCTTC.

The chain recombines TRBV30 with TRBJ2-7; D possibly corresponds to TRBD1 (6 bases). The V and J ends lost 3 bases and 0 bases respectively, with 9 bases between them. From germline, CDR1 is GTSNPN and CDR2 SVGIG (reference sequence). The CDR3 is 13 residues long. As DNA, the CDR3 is TGTGCCTGGAGGGGGGCACGCTCCTACGAGCAGTACTTC. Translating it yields CAWRGARSYEQYF. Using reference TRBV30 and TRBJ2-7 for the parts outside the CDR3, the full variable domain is SQTIHQWPATLVQPVGSPLSLECTVEGTSNPNLYWYRQAAGRGLQLLFYSVGIGQISSEVPQNLSASRPQDRQFILSSKKLLLSDSGFYLCAWRGARSYEQYFGPGTRLTVT.

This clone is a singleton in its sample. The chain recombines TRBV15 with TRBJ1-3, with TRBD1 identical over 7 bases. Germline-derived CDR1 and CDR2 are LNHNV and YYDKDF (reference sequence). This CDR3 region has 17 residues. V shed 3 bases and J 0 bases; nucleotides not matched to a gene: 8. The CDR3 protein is CATSSLSWDSSGNTIYF. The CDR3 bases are TGTGCCACCAGCAGCCTCTCCTGGGACAGCTCTGGAAACACCATATATTTT.

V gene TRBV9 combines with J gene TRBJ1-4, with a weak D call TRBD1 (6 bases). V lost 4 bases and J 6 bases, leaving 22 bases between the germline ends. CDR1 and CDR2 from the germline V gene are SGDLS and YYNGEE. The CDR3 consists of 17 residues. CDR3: CASSLRSFRDMDEKLFF. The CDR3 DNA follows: TGTGCCAGCAGCCTCCGATCCTTCCGGGACATGGATGAAAAACTGTTTTTT.

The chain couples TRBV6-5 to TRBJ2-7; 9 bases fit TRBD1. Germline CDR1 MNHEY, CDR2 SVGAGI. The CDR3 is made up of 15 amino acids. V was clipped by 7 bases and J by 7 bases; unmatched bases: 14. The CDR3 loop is CASTLGDRALLEQYV. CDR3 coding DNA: TGTGCCAGCACGCTCGGGGACAGGGCCCTTTTGGAGCAGTACGTC.

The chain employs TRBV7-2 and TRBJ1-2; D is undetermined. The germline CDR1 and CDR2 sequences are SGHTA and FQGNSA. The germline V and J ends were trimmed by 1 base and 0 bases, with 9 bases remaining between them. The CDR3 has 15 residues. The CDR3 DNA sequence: TGTGCCAGCAGCTTAGGGCGACGATCTAACTATGGCTACACCTTC. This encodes CASSLGRRSNYGYTF.